Described below is a single T cell receptor (beta chain) sequence and its context. This clone is a singleton in its sample. The target of this receptor is not known. No much larger clone is present one base from it, and per-base qualities are unavailable. Library preparation employed the immunoSEQ multiplex PCR assay. The multiplex PCR relied on a mix of 60 forward primers for TCR Vbeta segments and 13 reverse primers for TCR Jbeta segments. The CDR3 region of rearranged TCR beta genes was amplified from genomic DNA by a multiplex PCR assay. On the Illumina HiSeq System, the amplified TCR beta libraries were sequenced as 87-base-pair reads. Per the authors' processing: Across the 500 to 750 repertoires, a later analysis counted about 81 million unique TCR beta chains, about 10 million of which were shared by at least two donors. Raw reads were error-corrected and collapsed into unique sequences by a nearest-neighbor algorithm in which closely related sequences were merged to remove PCR and sequencing errors. Alignment of CDR3 sequences to IMGT reference sequences was used to assign V, D and J gene segments. For a sequence to be retained, at least a six-nucleotide match to both a V gene segment and a J gene segment was required. Rearrangements were called productive when the CDR3 lacked stop codons and stayed in frame with V and J; all others were non-productive. Following IMGT convention, CDR3 was defined as the stretch from the second conserved V-encoded cysteine to the conserved J-encoded phenylalanine. The earlier analysis of about 640 of the donors excluded any sequence lacking an unambiguous match to a single V gene segment. An earlier analysis of about 600 of the donors called V segments functional above 56.7% productive rearrangements and segregating when the between-donor standard deviation exceeded 5%. A statistical classification framework was built for diagnosing cytomegalovirus status from the catalog of TCR beta chain sequences. V and J gene assignment, in a later analysis, came from comparing TCR nucleotide sequences with IMGT/GENE-DB human TR gene sequences. Using the TCRdist pipeline, a later analysis assigned CDR3 sequences along with most-parsimonious VDJ recombination scenarios. In a later analysis, each TCR beta chain was defined by its CDR3 amino acid sequence together with its V-gene family, and reads without a unique V-gene family were excluded. A later analysis removed 600 or so highly shared, low-generation-probability nucleotide sequences to deal with suspected cross-contamination and a sequencing artifact. For each public chain, a later analysis derived a clonal expansion index from normalized ranks of inferred template counts within each repertoire. In a later analysis, generation probabilities were computed using a VDJ recombination model fitted to out-of-frame rearrangements, and the results were checked against IGoR. A later analysis scored TCR-TCR, TCR-HLA and TCR-CMV co-occurrence with hypergeometric tests, applying a repertoire-size bias correction to TCR pairs. To estimate false discovery rates, a later analysis permuted the HLA or CMV assignments 20 times. In a later analysis, co-occurring TCRs were grouped with DBSCAN, and TCRdist sequence similarity was added when clustering was performed within HLA-allele-positive subsets. Co-occurrence clustering excluded repertoires with fewer than 30,000 or more than 120,000 public chains, plus five with anomalous nucleotide sharing. Here the immuneACCESS table is served through TCRdb, limited to in-frame sequences with V and J called. Missing clones are a known gap in these copies; in checked studies unresolved V genes cover under half, and the rest lacks a known reason. For V, J and clone size, that table is used; D and trimming come from the DNA. The sample includes approximately 190,000 clones, with roughly 80% observed a single time. Roughly 2.6% of the sample comes from the top ten.

The cohort consisted of more than 650 healthy bone marrow donors. At the time of sampling, every cohort member was nominally healthy, though immune exposures that went unrecorded were likely present. The donor tested CMV seropositive and was one of the 289 seropositive cohort members. Every donor gave a peripheral blood sample, and the peripheral blood mononuclear cells from that sample were used for TCR beta sequencing. The Qiagen DNeasy Blood Extraction Kit was used to extract genomic DNA from the blood cell samples. CDR1 LGHNA and CDR2 YSLEER were looked up in the germline V gene. Measured from the cysteine to the phenylalanine, the CDR3 is 16 residues long. Only the CDR3 region is kept as DNA, spanning 48 bases read in frame from base 1. V drops 3 bases and J drops 0 bases, leaving 12 bases in between. This entry belongs to a study of cytomegalovirus exposure and HLA in healthy donors (dated by TCRdb to between 2016 and 2019). At the level of the whole study: An earlier analysis of a few hundred of the donors reported 276 Gb of sequence data and roughly 120 million unique TCR beta sequences obtained from around 180 million T cells. An early release covering approximately 600 HLA-typed donors comprised 300 to 350 gigabases of sequencing data and about 90 million unique TCR sequences. Among the roughly 390 genotyped donors, roughly 80% belonged to the genetic ancestry cluster associated with self-reported Caucasian donors. The study was designed to test whether signatures of past pathogen exposure could be identified by cataloging public T cell receptors. The study used immunosequencing to profile the T cell repertoires of hundreds of subjects and linked those repertoires to cytomegalovirus serostatus. Along with the approximately 670-subject first cohort, a separate validation cohort of more than 90 different subjects was used. The study combined high-throughput TCR immunosequencing, statistical association of individual TCRs with disease status, and machine learning to predict cytomegalovirus infection status. In a later analysis, previously published TCR beta repertoires from about 640 donors were re-analyzed and high-resolution HLA genotyping was added so that TCR occurrence patterns could be studied. In the later analysis, no new phenotypic data were used to find candidate immune exposures; instead, reliance was placed on TCR beta sequences and their occurrence across donors. In an earlier analysis of more than 550 of the donors, high-throughput TCR beta sequencing was used to judge whether each TCR beta V gene segment behaved as functional or pseudogenic. Donor age, sex, ethnicity and CMV serostatus were compiled together with the repertoire data. A later genetic analysis used genome-wide SNP genotypes for about 65% of the 666 donors, treating that subset as a discovery cohort. All discovery cohort repertoires had been generated on a single sequencing platform. Both class I and class II loci were covered by HLA typing, at four-digit resolution. Typing coverage varied by locus: roughly 629-640 donors for A, B, C, DRB1 and DQB1; approximately 500 for DQA1; over 600 for DPA1; around 450 for DPB1. Five DR-DQ haplotypes were handled as single units for association and clustering because linkage in the cohort was strong. Among roughly 400 genotyped donors of the cohort, an average of 235,054 unique TCR beta nucleotide sequences were sequenced per donor, around a sixth of them non-productive.

The full study reports these points: A further reported finding was that TCR beta sequences accurately predicted the HLA-A and HLA-B alleles for most subjects in the first cohort. In an earlier analysis of more than 500 of the donors, most TCR beta V segments appeared in productive rearrangements about 87% or about 30% of the time, broadly matching IMGT annotations. In vitro tests confirmed that a few of the cytomegalovirus-associated TCR beta chains recognize cytomegalovirus antigens. In a later analysis, HLA-associated TCR beta chains showed more clonal expansion and lower generation probabilities than non-associated chains that were equally common. The 87-base-pair reads could not distinguish some IMGT-functional V segments, including TRBV6-2 and TRBV6-3, so those segments were excluded. According to a later analysis, TCR association rates differed among HLA loci, with DRB1 alleles showing the most associated TCRs and HLA-C alleles showing the fewest. When HLA alleles, especially DR and DQ, strongly co-occurred, attributing TCR associations to individual alleles was difficult. V-gene and J-gene trimming of TCR beta chains was associated with a missense DCLRE1C variant in a later genetic analysis, and the association was replicated in an independent cohort. At a false discovery rate of 0.05, a later analysis linked 16,951 TCR beta sequences to specific HLA alleles. The earlier analysis of about 600 of the donors excluded approximately 17 rarely observed V segments, including chromosome 9 orphons, because counts were too low. In both the original and validation cohorts, the classifier was reported to diagnose cytomegalovirus status with high specificity and sensitivity. In this cohort, only TCR beta chains were sequenced, and detectable features were limited by the absence of alpha or paired-chain data. A total of about 180 TCR beta chains were listed by the study as associated with cytomegalovirus. It was suggested by the authors that the approach could potentially be generalized to other disease states and immunological phenotypes. For the cohort, immune exposure information was limited to CMV serostatus. Because some donors lacked HLA typing at each locus, the association tests relied only on the typed subset. Most CMV-associated TCR beta chains appeared to be HLA-restricted in a later analysis, and the HLA associations seemed to be driven largely by CMV exposure. While some public TCRs were present in many individuals, most TCR sequences turned up only very rarely across donors. According to a later genetic analysis, donors in an Asian-associated ancestry cluster had fewer N-insertions in productive TCRs than the approximately 690-donor mean. Presence/absence analyses assumed roughly uniform sequencing depth across donors, an assumption that may not hold. A group of highly shared sequence variants was considered likely to be a technical artifact of the sequencing pipeline. Several of the top co-occurrence clusters appeared to be linked to parvovirus B19, influenza, CMV and Epstein-Barr virus, according to a later analysis. Correlated functional status among segregating V segments might be attributable to linkage disequilibrium, but an unknown experimental factor could not be ruled out.

The sample taken for sequencing was PBMCs. This TCR came from a woman between 45 and 60 years old in good health and CMV-seropositive. Recombination connected TRBV4-3 to TRBJ1-5, with a tentative D gene TRBD1 over 6 matching bases. The DNA is TGCGCCAGCAGCCACGGGGAGGGGGGTAGCAATCAGCCCCAGCATTTT. It specifies CASSHGEGGSNQPQHF.